These 23 T cell receptor beta chains were sequenced from one sample in a study of beta chain features in type 1 diabetes. Isolated RNA was reverse transcribed in full, so expressed TCRB transcripts were sequenced. Repertoires were generated with immunoSEQ multiplex PCR, while TCRdb's copy carries only in-frame clones and drops some. The table shows about 320,000 clones, with less than 15% occurring only once. Sample: central memory CD4+ T cells from blood. The origin of the receptors is a man under 40 in good health.

This clone was counted between two and nine times. Mismatch with germline at one junction end may stem from a read error. Other DNA sequences within the sample encode an identical CDR3. The chain carries TRBV11-2 and TRBJ2-3; D gene uncertain. CDR3 size: 13 residues. Germline V gives CDR1 SGHAT, CDR2 FQNNGV. CDR3 DNA sequence: TGCGCCAGCAGCCAAGCCGGCACAGATACGCAGTATTTT. This translates into CASSQAGTDTQYF.

The chain combines TRBV7-9 with TRBJ1-4; D is unresolved. Germline-derived CDR1 and CDR2 are SEHNR and FQNEAQ (reference sequence). This CDR3 is built from 13 residues. Deletions cut 3 bases from V and 13 bases from J, with 15 bases between. CDR3 nucleotide sequence: TGTGCCAGCAGCTTCGCAGGCCAAGGTGGACTGTTTTTT. Translating it yields CASSFAGQGGLFF.

The chain uses TRBV4-3 and TRBJ2-7; 8 bases are a match to TRBD2. This CDR3 spans 17 amino acids. The V gene's germline CDR1 is LGHNA and CDR2 YSLEER. V was pared by 0 bases and J by 0 bases, with 7 bases of the junction left unmatched. The chain's CDR3 is CASSQEKGSGTSYEQYV. DNA for the CDR3: TGCGCCAGCAGCCAAGAAAAAGGTAGCGGGACCTCCTACGAGCAGTACGTC.

This clone has more than one count but fewer than ten. The rearrangement joins TRBV2 to TRBJ1-1; D is unresolved. In germline, CDR1 is SNHLY, CDR2 FYNNEI. This CDR3 has 14 amino acids. Trimming took off 4 bases at V and 1 base at J, with 10 bases between the two ends. The chain's CDR3 is CASSVKGENTEAFF. The CDR3 nucleotides are TGTGCCAGCAGTGTTAAGGGAGAGAACACTGAAGCTTTCTTT.

This clone was detected a few times. This specimen includes other DNA sequences encoding the same CDR3. The gene calls are TRBV2 and TRBJ2-3, with 10 bases that match TRBD2. Germline values: CDR1 SNHLY, CDR2 FYNNEI. This CDR3 region has 15 residues. The ends lost 5 bases at V and 3 bases at J; junction bases unmatched: 5. CDR3 loop: CASSPTSGDTDTQYF. In nucleotides, the CDR3 is TGTGCCAGCAGTCCAACTAGCGGGGATACAGATACGCAGTATTTT.

This chain uses TRBV5-1 with TRBJ2-1; 7 bases line up with TRBD2. V trimming: 4 bases; J trimming: 7 bases; junction bases outside the gene matches: 11. This CDR3 comprises 15 residues. Germline V lookup: CDR1 SGHRS, CDR2 YFSETQ. The CDR3 region is CASSPARDGGNEQFF. In DNA, the CDR3 is TGCGCCAGCAGCCCAGCCCGGGACGGGGGGAATGAGCAGTTCTTC. The whole variable domain, remainder taken from reference TRBV5-1 and TRBJ2-1, is KAGVTQTPRYLIKTRGQQVTLSCSPISGHRSVSWYQQTPGQGLQFLFEYFSETQRNKGNFPGRFSGRQFSNSRSEMNVSTLELGDSALYLCASSPARDGGNEQFFGPGTRLTVL.

J is TRBJ2-3 and V is TRBV10-3; D is undetermined. V gave up 10 bases and J gave up 1 base, with 18 bases separating them. CDR3 length equals 15 residues. The germline gives CDR1 ENHRY, CDR2 SYGVKD. CDR3 sequence (DNA): TGTGCCACCCGAGGCAGCGCGGATGGCACAGATACGCAGTATTTT. This gives the protein CATRGSADGTDTQYF.

The J gene is TRBJ2-5, the V gene TRBV27; perhaps D is TRBD1 or TRBD2 (5 bases each). This CDR3 has 16 residues. The V gene's germline CDR1 is MNHEY and CDR2 SMNVEV (reference sequence). The V end was cut by 3 bases, the J end by 8 bases, with 22 bases between. The CDR3 loop is CASSLGSGTLGGTQYF. Written as DNA, the CDR3 is TGTGCCAGCAGTTTGGGTTCAGGCACCCTTGGGGGAACCCAGTACTTC.

This chain connects TRBV9 to TRBJ1-2, with D uncertain. Trimming pared 4 bases from V and 1 base from J, leaving 8 bases between. The CDR3 extends over 13 amino acids. The V gene's germline CDR1 is SGDLS and CDR2 YYNGEE. CDR3 loop: CASSPGRNYGYTF. CDR3 nucleotide sequence: TGTGCCAGCAGCCCCGGCCGTAACTATGGCTACACCTTC.

The rearrangement uses TRBV18 and TRBJ2-1, with D possibly being TRBD1 or TRBD2 (7 bases each). The germline V and J ends were trimmed by 3 bases and 8 bases, with 14 bases remaining between them. The length of the CDR3 is 14 residues. Germline CDR1 is KGHSH and CDR2 is LQKENI. As DNA, the CDR3 is TGTGCCAGCTCACCCCTACAGGGGAGGGATGAGCAGTTCTTC. Amino acid sequence: CASSPLQGRDEQFF.

The CDR3 spells CASTFIGQVNQPQHF. The CDR3 DNA follows: TGTGCCAGCACGTTTATTGGACAGGTGAATCAGCCCCAGCATTTT. The rearrangement uses TRBV2 and TRBJ1-5, with 7 positions matching TRBD1. CDR3 size: 15 residues. Germline V gene data show CDR1 as SNHLY and CDR2 as FYNNEI. V was clipped by 7 bases and J by 4 bases; unmatched bases: 10. Full variable domain (remainder filled in from reference TRBV2 and TRBJ1-5): EPEVTQTPSHQVTQMGQEVILRCVPISNHLYFYWYRQILGQKVEFLVSFYNNEISEKSEIFDDQFSVERPDGSNFTLKIRSTKLEDSAMYFCASTFIGQVNQPQHFGDGTRLSIL.

The CDR3 loop is CASSWLAGADGELFF. The CDR3 DNA reads as TGTGCCAGCAGCTGGCTAGCGGGAGCTGACGGGGAGCTGTTTTTT. The rearrangement uses TRBV5-5 and TRBJ2-2; 10 nucleotides align to TRBD2. V was pared by 3 bases and J by 7 bases, with 6 bases of the junction left unmatched. This CDR3 region has 15 residues. Germline assignment: CDR1 SGHKS and CDR2 YYEKEE (reference sequence).

A few counts support this clone. The genes are TRBV5-1 and TRBJ2-7; D remains unclear. V was trimmed by 0 bases and J by 0 bases, leaving 4 bases between them. This CDR3 region has 13 residues. Germline-derived CDR1 and CDR2 are SGHRS and YFSETQ. DNA of the CDR3: TGCGCCAGCAGCTTGGGGAGCTCCTACGAGCAGTACTTC. This translates into CASSLGSSYEQYF.

This clone was seen a few times. The V call is TRBV9, the J call TRBJ1-5; D is uncertain. The germline V gene encodes CDR1 SGDLS and CDR2 YYNGEE. The CDR3 length is 14 residues. V lost 0 bases and J lost 4, with 8 bases in between. CDR3 region: CASSVEAENQPQHF. For the CDR3, the DNA is TGTGCCAGCAGCGTAGAGGCCGAGAATCAGCCCCAGCATTTT.

This chain connects TRBV5-4 to TRBJ2-5, with 8 bases fitting TRBD1. Germline CDR1 is SGHNT and CDR2 is YYREEE (reference sequence). The CDR3 is made up of 15 amino acids. J lost 5 bases, V lost 0 bases, and 6 bases had no gene match. The CDR3 DNA is TGTGCCAGCAGCTTGGAGGCCAGGGGGCGGGAGACCCAGTACTTC. Protein: CASSLEARGRETQYF.

Written as DNA, the CDR3 is TGTGCCAGCAGTACCCGGGACCGCCAAAGGTATGAGCAGTTCTTC. Its protein product is CASSTRDRQRYEQFF. J is TRBJ2-1 and V is TRBV6-5; D is tentatively TRBD1 or TRBD2 (5 bases each). Germline CDR1 and CDR2: MNHEY and SVGAGI. Trimming shortened V by 5 bases and J by 8 bases, and 19 bases separated the two germline ends. This CDR3 is 15 amino acids long.

This clone appeared a few times. This chain links TRBV15 with TRBJ1-1, with D possibly matching TRBD1 (6 bases). V was shortened by 0 bases and J by 0 bases, with 14 bases between the two germline ends. This CDR3 has 17 amino acids. Germline V gene lookup returns CDR1 LNHNV and CDR2 YYDKDF (reference sequence). CDR3 bases: TGTGCCACCAGCAGAGATTGGCCCAGGACAGTGAACACTGAAGCTTTCTTT. The encoded protein is CATSRDWPRTVNTEAFF.

This clone occurred a few times. This chain joins TRBV6-5 and TRBJ2-2, with a tentative D call TRBD2 (6 bases). Trimming took 6 bases from V and 7 from J, leaving 6 bases between them. The germline V gene encodes CDR1 MNHEY and CDR2 SVGAGI. CDR3 length equals 11 residues. The CDR3 sequence: CASRRGGELFF. The DNA for the CDR3 is TGTGCCAGCAGGCGGGGCGGGGAGCTGTTTTTT.

The chain couples TRBV2 to TRBJ2-7, with 9 bases identical to TRBD2. Trimming took 3 bases from V and 1 from J; bases not matched to a gene: 7. Germline V gene sequence: CDR1 SNHLY, CDR2 FYNNEI. The CDR3 contains 16 residues. CDR3 nucleotide sequence: TGTGCCAGCAGTGACCCCGGGACTAGCCGTTCCTACGAGCAGTACGTC. It specifies CASSDPGTSRSYEQYV.

This clone was detected many times. V and J are TRBV27 and TRBJ1-5; D unclear. Germline lookup yields CDR1 MNHEY and CDR2 SMNVEV (reference sequence). This CDR3 region has 14 residues. Trimming removed 6 bases at V and 6 bases at J, with 15 bases between. In DNA, the CDR3 is TGTGCCAGCAGAAGGGCCTTCGGGAGTCAGCCCCAGCATTTT. Protein: CASRRAFGSQPQHF.

This clone has more than one count but fewer than ten. The V call is TRBV18, the J call TRBJ2-1; no reliable D call. The length of the CDR3 is 15 residues. V lost 3 bases and J 5 bases, leaving 14 bases between the germline ends. Germline-derived CDR1 and CDR2 are KGHSH and LQKENI. CDR3 sequence: CASSPLPISHNEQFF. CDR3 coding DNA: TGTGCCAGCTCACCGTTACCGATCTCTCACAATGAGCAGTTCTTC. Together with reference TRBV18 and TRBJ2-1, the CDR3 gives the full variable domain: NAGVMQNPRHLVRRRGQEARLRCSPMKGHSHVYWYRQLPEEGLKFMVYLQKENIIDESGMPKERFSAEFPKEGPSILRIQQVVRGDSAAYFCASSPLPISHNEQFFGPGTRLTVL.

The gene calls are TRBV4-2 and TRBJ2-1; 8 bases agree with TRBD2. Germline trimming cut 5 bases from V and 7 bases from J; bases unmatched to any gene: 13. Per the germline V gene, CDR1 is LGHNA and CDR2 is YNFKEQ. The CDR3 runs to 16 residues. The CDR3 is CASSSSGTRTLNEQFF. CDR3 coding DNA: TGTGCCAGCAGCTCTTCCGGGACTAGAACTTTAAATGAGCAGTTCTTC.

The rearrangement joins TRBV9 to TRBJ2-3; D might be TRBD1 (6 bases). The ends were cut back, 0 bases at V and 5 bases at J, with 13 bases in the middle. The CDR3 is made up of 15 amino acids. CDR1 is SGDLS and CDR2 is YYNGEE in the germline V gene. The CDR3 DNA sequence: TGTGCCAGCAGCGTAGGGGCAGGGGTTAAAGATACGCAGTATTTT. Amino acid sequence: CASSVGAGVKDTQYF.